Listed below are T cell receptor beta chains from one sample, sequenced in a study of CD8 T cells in Susac syndrome. TCRdb fed the immunoSEQ multiplex PCR reads into MiXCR, producing one record per CDR3 protein. The table has under 200,000 distinct CDR3 sequences, about 91% seen once. Material for sequencing was CD4+ T cells from PBMCs. These receptors originate from a human donor in good health. The CDR3 runs from the conserved cysteine through the conserved F or W. Each record gives: V gene, clone size, J gene, D gene, CDR3 protein, CDR3 DNA. The D gene is left open where the match is weak. Clone size is given for some rows only: seen once, a few or many times, or a class if the clone is expanded.

>TRBV7-3|.|TRBJ2-1|.
CASSPQGPGYNEQFF
TGTGCCAGCAGCCCCCAAGGGCCAGGCTACAATGAGCAGTTCTTC
>TRBV27|.|TRBJ2-1|TRBD2
CASSPRLADNEQFF
TGTGCCAGCAGTCCGCGACTAGCGGACAATGAGCAGTTCTTC
>TRBV3-1|.|TRBJ1-5|.
CASSQHGGGQPQHF
TGTGCCAGCAGCCAACACGGAGGGGGTCAGCCCCAGCATTTT
>TRBV6-5|.|TRBJ1-1|.
CASRRPQGRNTEAFF
TGTGCCAGCAGGCGCCCCCAGGGTAGGAACACTGAAGCTTTCTTT
>TRBV2|once|TRBJ1-2|TRBD1
CASTLQGRDYGYTF
TGTGCCAGCACTCTACAGGGGAGAGACTATGGCTACACCTTC
>TRBV7-9|.|TRBJ2-4|TRBD1
CASSRLTGGDIQYF
TGTGCCAGCAGCCGCCTGACAGGGGGGGACATTCAGTACTTC
>TRBV5-1|.|TRBJ2-7|.
CASSDAGQSYEQYF
TGCGCCAGCAGCGACGCGGGACAGAGCTACGAGCAGTACTTC
>TRBV13|.|TRBJ2-7|.
CASSLDGRGSYEQYF
TGTGCCAGCAGCTTAGACGGGAGAGGCTCTTACGAGCAGTACTTC
>TRBV19|.|TRBJ1-5|TRBD1
CASSGTVSNQPQHF
TGTGCCAGCTCCGGGACAGTAAGCAATCAGCCCCAGCATTTT
>TRBV24-1|.|TRBJ2-3|.
CATSDPRQASTDTQYF
TGTGCCACCAGTGACCCACGACAGGCTAGCACAGATACGCAGTATTTT
>TRBV29-1|.|TRBJ2-5|TRBD2
CSVYPLGLAGGQGYQETQYF
TGCAGCGTTTATCCATTAGGACTAGCGGGGGGGCAAGGGTACCAAGAGACCCAGTACTTC
>TRBV5-1|.|TRBJ2-2|.
CASSEGLSTNTGELFF
TGCGCCAGCAGCGAGGGACTGTCAACGAACACCGGGGAGCTGTTTTTT
>TRBV2|.|TRBJ1-4|.
CASSDGGKEKLFF
TGTGCCAGCAGTGACGGGGGGAAGGAAAAACTGTTTTTT
>TRBV7-2|.|TRBJ2-3|.
CASSLNGGLWDTQYF
TGTGCCAGCAGCTTAAACGGGGGGCTCTGGGATACGCAGTATTTT
>TRBV6-2/TRBV6-3|.|TRBJ1-6|.
CASSIRVRNSPLHF
TGTGCCAGCAGTATCCGGGTGAGGAATTCACCCCTCCACTTT